A single sample is the source of the 26 T cell receptor beta chains below, sequenced in a study of beta chain features in type 1 diabetes. Reverse transcription of all isolated RNA meant that expressed TCRB transcripts were sequenced. Assay: immunoSEQ multiplex PCR; the TCRdb copy retains only in-frame clones and omits some. The repertoire holds 130,000 to 150,000 clones, 9.2% seen once, with roughly 0.7% in the top ten. The sequencing sample was made of central memory CD4+ T cells from blood. Receptor source: a man younger than 35 in good health.

The rearrangement joins TRBV2 to TRBJ2-2; 8 bases line up with TRBD2. The CDR3 has 16 amino acids. V gave up 6 bases and J gave up 3 bases; unmatched junction bases: 9. Germline V gene data show CDR1 as SNHLY and CDR2 as FYNNEI. The CDR3 loop reads CASSAGGGRYTGELFF. The CDR3 DNA is TGTGCCAGCAGCGCCGGCGGCGGGAGGTACACCGGGGAGCTGTTTTTT.

The gene calls are TRBV7-2 and TRBJ2-5, with a possible D match to TRBD2 (6 bases). The germline gives CDR1 SGHTA, CDR2 FQGNSA. V dropped 1 base and J dropped 2 bases, with 11 bases sitting between them. The CDR3 spans 15 residues. CDR3: CASSLGRVAQETQYF. CDR3 DNA sequence: TGTGCCAGCAGCTTAGGGAGGGTGGCGCAAGAGACCCAGTACTTC.

This clone was counted between two and nine times. The V call is TRBV5-6, the J call TRBJ2-5, with TRBD2 matching over 7 bases. Germline V gives CDR1 SGHDT, CDR2 YYEEEE. The ends lost 0 bases at V and 4 bases at J; junction bases unmatched: 6. The length of the CDR3 is 15 residues. DNA of the CDR3: TGTGCCAGCAGCTTGGATGGACTAGTAGGAGAGACCCAGTACTTC. Translating it yields CASSLDGLVGETQYF.

This clone has only a few counts. V usage is TRBV4-1 and J usage is TRBJ2-7; D is possibly TRBD1 (6 bases). The CDR3 spans 14 residues. The ends were cut back, 6 bases at V and 6 bases at J, with 18 bases in the middle. The V gene's germline CDR1 is MGHRA and CDR2 YSYEKL. The CDR3 DNA reads TGCGCCAGCAGACCCATCCTACAGGGAAGCGAGCAGTACTTC. Amino acid sequence: CASRPILQGSEQYF.

There are a few counts of this clone. The chain combines TRBV4-2 with TRBJ2-7, with 8 bases identical to TRBD2. The V gene's germline CDR1 is LGHNA and CDR2 YNFKEQ. With 1 base clipped from V and 0 bases from J, the junction kept 14 bases outside the gene matches. This CDR3 is built from 19 residues. Here the CDR3 reads CASSQVLGVYGGDSYEQYF. In nucleotides, the CDR3 is TGTGCCAGCAGCCAAGTTTTGGGGGTTTACGGGGGGGACTCCTACGAGCAGTACTTC.

There are a few counts of this clone. This rearrangement joins TRBV7-3 to TRBJ2-1, with 12 bases identical to TRBD2. The CDR3 has 17 amino acids. Per the germline V gene, CDR1 is SGHTA and CDR2 is FQGTGA. The trim removed 5 bases at V and 8 bases at J, leaving 13 bases unmatched. CDR3 sequence (DNA): TGTGCCAGCAGCCACCGATCGCAACTAGCGGGGGGCCATGAGCAGTTCTTC. Translating gives CASSHRSQLAGGHEQFF.

The chain's CDR3 is CASSSAGTRGRETQYF. In nucleotides, the CDR3 is TGTGCCAGCAGCTCAGCCGGGACTAGGGGTAGAGAGACCCAGTACTTC. V is TRBV7-9 and J is TRBJ2-5, with 8 bases identical to TRBD2. Germline CDR1 is SEHNR and CDR2 is FQNEAQ (reference sequence). Germline trimming cut 4 bases from V and 4 bases from J; bases unmatched to any gene: 11. This CDR3 contains 16 residues.

In this sample, this clone turned up a few times. J is TRBJ2-3 and V is TRBV7-6; the match to TRBD1 covers 8 bases. The J segment lost 1 base and the V segment lost 3 bases, leaving 3 bases of the junction unmatched. Germline values: CDR1 SGHVS, CDR2 FNYEAQ. This CDR3 is 15 amino acids long. CDR3 residues: CASSFGQGGTDTQYF. DNA of the CDR3: TGTGCCAGCAGCTTCGGACAGGGAGGCACAGATACGCAGTATTTT.

V usage is TRBV18 and J usage is TRBJ2-7, with 7 bases that match TRBD1. Germline V gene sequence: CDR1 KGHSH, CDR2 LQKENI. The CDR3 has 14 amino acids. The trim removed 4 bases at V and 3 bases at J, leaving 6 bases unmatched. CDR3 in DNA: TGTGCCAGCTCACGAGGACAGGAGATCTACGAGCAGTACTTC. This codes for CASSRGQEIYEQYF.

This clone was observed a handful of times. This chain joins TRBV18 and TRBJ2-5; 8 positions agree with TRBD1. CDR1 and CDR2 (germline): KGHSH, LQKENI. V lost 3 bases and J lost 2; bases outside the gene matches: 5. The CDR3 is 15 residues long. The CDR3 loop reads CASSPRQGRQETQYF. CDR3 nucleotide sequence: TGTGCCAGCTCACCTAGACAGGGGCGGCAAGAGACCCAGTACTTC.

The table lists this clone with a few counts. This sequence joins TRBV15 and TRBJ2-1, with unresolved D. Trimming cost V 0 bases and J 4 bases, with 13 bases left between them. Germline V CDR1 and CDR2: LNHNV, YYDKDF (reference sequence). This CDR3 comprises 16 residues. CDR3 DNA: TGTGCCACCAGCAGAGATGTGAGCTTCGGTTACAATGAGCAGTTCTTC. It is translated as CATSRDVSFGYNEQFF.

This clone was detected a few times. The rearrangement links TRBV6-5 to TRBJ1-5, with D unresolved. The CDR3 covers 15 residues. Germline V gene lookup returns CDR1 MNHEY and CDR2 SVGAGI. V was pared by 0 bases and J by 5 bases, with 11 bases between. CDR3 protein: CASSYSLGSDQPQHF. CDR3 in DNA: TGTGCCAGCAGTTACTCGCTAGGCTCCGATCAGCCCCAGCATTTT.

This clone occurred a few times. The CDR3 here is CATLRLAGLETQYF. The CDR3 DNA reads TGTGCCACCCTACGGCTAGCGGGGCTAGAGACCCAGTACTTC. The gene calls are TRBV21-1 and TRBJ2-5; TRBD2 is the table's D call and was not checked against the DNA. TRBV21-1 is a documented pseudogene. The length of the CDR3 is 14 residues.

The rearrangement joins TRBV5-1 to TRBJ2-5; 8 bases are a match to TRBD1. V gave up 4 bases and J gave up 5 bases; unmatched junction bases: 4. The CDR3 runs to 13 residues. Germline V gene sequence: CDR1 SGHRS, CDR2 YFSETQ. The chain's CDR3 is CASSADRVETQYF. The CDR3 DNA reads as TGCGCCAGCAGCGCGGACAGGGTTGAGACCCAGTACTTC.

V is TRBV5-6 and J is TRBJ2-3, with a possible D match to TRBD2 (6 bases). Looked up from germline, CDR1 is SGHDT and CDR2 is YYEEEE. This CDR3 has 15 amino acids. Trimming removed 4 bases at V and 1 base at J, with 13 bases between. CDR3 in DNA: TGTGCCAGCAGCGATAGACTAGTTCGCACAGATACGCAGTATTTT. It translates to CASSDRLVRTDTQYF.

In this sample, this clone turned up a few times. The chain is built from TRBV6-6 and TRBJ2-3; D perhaps matches TRBD1 (5 bases). Germline assignment: CDR1 MNHNY and CDR2 SVGAGI (reference sequence). V was shortened by 7 bases and J by 0 bases, with 8 bases between the two germline ends. The CDR3 consists of 13 residues. The CDR3 loop is CASTGISTDTQYF. The CDR3 coding sequence is TGTGCCAGCACAGGGATTAGCACAGATACGCAGTATTTT.

The rearrangement joins TRBV4-2 to TRBJ2-2; D may be TRBD1 (5 bases). The CDR3 length is 15 residues. With 0 bases removed from V and 9 bases from J, the gap between germline ends came to 14 bases. Germline V gene sequence: CDR1 LGHNA, CDR2 YNFKEQ. DNA of the CDR3: TGTGCCAGCAGCCAAGAATATGTAGCAGGGAGGGAGCTGTTTTTT. Encoded protein: CASSQEYVAGRELFF.

J is TRBJ1-6 and V is TRBV7-2; 10 bases map to TRBD1. V was pared by 5 bases and J by 7 bases, with 8 bases of the junction left unmatched. The CDR3 covers 16 residues. Germline V gene lookup returns CDR1 SGHTA and CDR2 FQGNSA. CDR3 nucleotide sequence: TGTGCCAGCAGCAAGGGACAGGGGTACTCAAATTCACCCCTCCACTTT. It specifies CASSKGQGYSNSPLHF.

This clone was observed a few times. The J gene is TRBJ2-3, the V gene TRBV7-6, with 11 bases that match TRBD2. This CDR3 region has 16 residues. Germline assignment: CDR1 SGHVS and CDR2 FNYEAQ. The junction had 6 bases not matched to a gene; V was cut back by 5 bases and J by 2 bases. CDR3 sequence (DNA): TGTGCCAGCAGCCCCGGGACTAGCGGATACACAGATACGCAGTATTTT. This gives the protein CASSPGTSGYTDTQYF.

The chain combines TRBV7-9 with TRBJ1-1; 7 bases match TRBD1. This CDR3 contains 13 residues. J gave up 1 base and V 5 bases, and 1 base lay outside the gene matches. Per the germline V gene, CDR1 is SEHNR and CDR2 is FQNEAQ (reference sequence). CDR3 in DNA: TGTGCCAGCAGCCGACAGGGGAACACTGAAGCTTTCTTT. It encodes CASSRQGNTEAFF.

This clone was seen a few times. CDR3 sequence (DNA): TGCGCCAGCAGCGATCTGACAGAGAACACTGAAGCTTTCTTT. This translates into CASSDLTENTEAFF. V gene TRBV5-1 combines with J gene TRBJ1-1; perhaps TRBD1 as D (5 bases). The CDR3 is 14 residues long. V was clipped by 4 bases and J by 1 base, with 11 bases between them. The germline gives CDR1 SGHRS, CDR2 YFSETQ.

This clone was picked up a small number of times. The chain recombines TRBV6-1 with TRBJ1-2; perhaps TRBD1 as D (5 bases). Germline CDR1 MNHNS, CDR2 SASEGT. V was trimmed by 7 bases and J by 4 bases, leaving 10 bases between them. The CDR3 is 12 amino acids. CDR3 sequence: CASTTGFYGYTF. The CDR3 DNA is TGTGCCAGCACCACAGGATTCTATGGCTACACCTTC.

The V and J genes are TRBV21-1 and TRBJ2-1; the D call TRBD2 from the table was never checked on the DNA. TRBV21-1 is designated a pseudogene. This CDR3 region has 14 residues. CDR3 residues: CASSRGGDINEQFF. The CDR3 DNA is TGTGCCAGCAGCAGAGGGGGGGACATCAATGAGCAGTTCTTC.

This clone appeared a few times. The chain couples TRBV2 to TRBJ2-3; the D is unclear. The V gene lost 4 bases and the J gene lost 5 bases, with 4 bases spanning the gap. Germline values: CDR1 SNHLY, CDR2 FYNNEI. The CDR3 has 11 residues. The CDR3 is CASSGGDTQYF. In nucleotides, the CDR3 is TGTGCCAGCAGTGGCGGAGATACGCAGTATTTT.

This sequence joins TRBV14 and TRBJ2-1; 8 nucleotides align to TRBD1. The V gene's germline CDR1 is SGHDN and CDR2 FVKESK. V dropped 4 bases and J dropped 8; count of bases not matched to a gene: 19. The CDR3 is made up of 18 amino acids. The CDR3 spells CASSRRDRRTHSGDEQFF. CDR3 in DNA: TGTGCCAGCAGCCGCCGGGACAGGAGGACCCACTCTGGGGATGAGCAGTTCTTC.

The rearrangement links TRBV25-1 to TRBJ2-2, with 10 nucleotides matching TRBD1. The CDR3 has 14 residues. The J segment lost 3 bases and the V segment lost 6 bases, leaving 1 base of the junction unmatched. CDR1 and CDR2 (germline): MGHDK, SYGVNS. The CDR3 loop reads CASRGTGDTGELFF. CDR3 bases: TGTGCCAGCAGAGGGACAGGGGACACCGGGGAGCTGTTTTTT.